The rows below give T cell receptor beta chains drawn from one sample of a study of blood T cells in healthy people across ages. TCRdb called the 5' RACE reads again in MiXCR, with one record for every CDR3 protein. In the table there are over a million distinct CDR3 sequences, around 40% of which are singletons. The sequencing input was blood. These receptors came from a woman aged 18-29 years in good health. The CDR3 runs from the conserved cysteine through the conserved F or W. A D gene is named only where the DNA matches it firmly. Where a row states a size, it is once, few, many or the class of an expanded clone; other rows omit it.

TRBJ2-7 | TRBD1 | few | TRBV12-3/TRBV12-4 | TGTGCCAGCAGTTTCCCGGGACAGAGCTCCTACGAGCAGTACTTC | CASSFPGQSSYEQYF
TRBJ1-1 | TRBD1 | few | TRBV7-2 | TGTGCCAGCAGCACCCAACTGGGGGACAGTTACGACACTGAAGCTTTCTTT | CASSTQLGDSYDTEAFF
TRBJ2-7 | - | - | TRBV7-9 | TGTGCCAGCAGCTCCCAGGGTGTGAGACAGACATCCTACGAGCAGTACTTC | CASSSQGVRQTSYEQYF
TRBJ1-6 | - | - | TRBV20-1 | TGCAGTGCTAAGGTGCCCCCCTCGAGGAATTCACCCCTCCACTTT | CSAKVPPSRNSPLHF
TRBJ1-5 | - | - | TRBV6-4 | TGTGCCATCCCAAGAGGGTTGCGGACTCAGCCCCAGCATTTT | CAIPRGLRTQPQHF
TRBJ2-7 | - | - | TRBV4-1 | TGCGCCAGCAGCCAAGAGAGTCAGGCCTACGAGCAGTACTTC | CASSQESQAYEQYF
TRBJ2-5 | - | - | TRBV21-1 | TGTGCCAACAGCAGAGAACCCGGGGAAGAGACCCAGTACTTC | CANSREPGEETQYF
TRBJ2-7 | - | - | TRBV25-1 | TGTGCCAGCAGACCCAGCCCGGGGTTTAGCGAGCAGTACTTC | CASRPSPGFSEQYF
TRBJ2-5 | TRBD1 | - | TRBV7-9 | TGTGCCAGCAGCACCCGGGACAGGGAAGAGACCCAGTACTTC | CASSTRDREETQYF
TRBJ1-2 | - | few | TRBV7-2 | TGTGCCAGCAGCTACCTCAGGGATTCCTATGGCTACACCTTC | CASSYLRDSYGYTF
TRBJ2-1 | - | - | TRBV19 | TGTGCCAGTAGTATTGGGATCAATGAGCAGTTCTTC | CASSIGINEQFF
TRBJ2-7 | - | - | TRBV6-5 | TGTGCCAGCAGTTACTGTGGAAGGCCATACGAGCAGTACTTC | CASSYCGRPYEQYF
TRBJ1-1 | - | - | TRBV6-5 | TGTGCCAGCAGTTACTCGTCCGGGGGCACTGAAGCTTTCTTT | CASSYSSGGTEAFF
TRBJ2-3 | TRBD1 | - | TRBV7-6 | TGTGCCAGCGGTAGGGGGCGCAACACAGATACGCAGTATTTT | CASGRGRNTDTQYF
TRBJ2-3 | - | - | TRBV12-3/TRBV12-4 | TGTGCCAGCAGTTTAGGGCTAGCAGTTCAAGGGGGTACGCAGTATTTT | CASSLGLAVQGGTQYF
TRBJ2-5 | TRBD1 | - | TRBV2 | TGTGCCAGCAGTGGAGCCGGGACAGGCAACAAGCAGTACTTC | CASSGAGTGNKQYF
TRBJ2-3 | TRBD1 | - | TRBV7-7 | TGTGCTAGCAGCTTAGCGGACAGGGTGTCAGATACGCAGTATTTT | CASSLADRVSDTQYF
TRBJ2-4 | - | - | TRBV24-1 | TGTGCCACCAGTACTGCCCCTGGGAACATTCAGTACTTC | CATSTAPGNIQYF
TRBJ2-6 | - | many | TRBV6-2/TRBV6-3 | TGTGCCAGCAGCCACGAAGTCTCTGGGGCCAACGTCCTGACTTTC | CASSHEVSGANVLTF